This entry is about one T cell receptor beta chain. Its antigen is not identified. The sample comes from a study of OX40 agonist ivuxolimab in advanced cancers. Overall study: Allowance was made for prior anti-PD-1, anti-PD-L1 or anti-CTLA-4 therapy, and roughly 40% had some. Partial response was recorded in three patients: one hepatocellular carcinoma and two cutaneous melanoma cases.

The table came from immunoSEQ multiplex PCR; TCRdb's copy has only in-frame clones and leaves some out. In the table there are tens of thousands of clones, approximately 90% of which are singletons. General study points: Patients with a partial response at 0.1-3.0 mg/kg had among the lowest clonal expansion.

The sequences come from CD4+ or CD8+ T cells sorted from blood, collected in a trial of the OX40 agonist ivuxolimab. This TCR was recovered from an adult with an advanced solid tumor such as melanoma, head and neck, liver or kidney cancer.

Here the CDR3 reads CASSPQGFGGDKTNEQFF. The CDR3 DNA sequence: TGTGCCAGCAGCCCACAGGGTTTCGGCGGGGATAAAACCAATGAGCAGTTCTTC. The J gene is TRBJ2-1, the V gene TRBV7-9; TRBD1 or TRBD2 may be the D gene (6 bases each). The CDR3 contains 18 residues. V was shortened by 5 bases and J by 6 bases, with 26 bases between the two germline ends. Germline lookup yields CDR1 SEHNR and CDR2 FQNEAQ (reference sequence).